These 28 T cell receptor beta chains were sequenced from one sample in a study of identical twins. TCRdb re-derived calls from the 5' RACE reads in MiXCR, one entry per CDR3 protein. Of roughly 250,000 distinct CDR3 sequences in the sample, 7.5% were seen once. These data also formed part of another study, on yellow fever vaccine responses in identical twins.

Sequences were obtained from CD8+ T cells sorted from blood. These receptors all stem from a woman aged 18-35 years in good health.

The chain recombines TRBV12-3 or TRBV12-4 with TRBJ2-7, with TRBD2 matching over 7 bases. The V segment lost 6 bases and the J segment 3 bases; nucleotides outside the gene matches: 17. The CDR3 spans 17 residues. In nucleotides, the CDR3 is TGTGCCAGCAGCCCCGGTGTCCACAGCGGGATCTTCTACGAGCAGTACTTC. Protein: CASSPGVHSGIFYEQYF.

This rearrangement joins TRBV5-6 to TRBJ1-5; D might be TRBD1 (5 bases). The CDR3 is 14 amino acids. V was cut by 0 bases and J by 8 bases, with 12 bases left in between. Germline CDR1 is SGHDT and CDR2 is YYEEEE. Here the CDR3 DNA reads TGTGCCAGCAGCTTGGAAGGGGTTAGGGAGCCCCAGCATTTT. It encodes CASSLEGVREPQHF.

This clonotype was seen at least ten times. The rearrangement joins TRBV28 to TRBJ2-1, with D unresolved. The CDR3 contains 12 residues. The V gene's germline CDR1 is MDHEN and CDR2 SYDVKM. Trimming stripped 0 bases from V and 7 bases from J, with 4 bases between. CDR3 bases: TGTGCCAGCAGTTTATGGGGTAATGAGCAGTTCTTC. This sequence encodes CASSLWGNEQFF.

This clonotype has more than one count but fewer than ten. The chain is built from TRBV27 and TRBJ2-2, with a possible D match to TRBD1 (6 bases). The V end was cut by 3 bases, the J end by 6 bases, with 14 bases between. The CDR3 is 15 amino acids. Per the germline V gene, CDR1 is MNHEY and CDR2 is SMNVEV (reference sequence). CDR3 coding DNA: TGTGCCAGCAGTTTGGCGACAGGAGGAGCCGGGGAGCTGTTTTTT. This sequence encodes CASSLATGGAGELFF.

This clonotype was seen more than once but under ten times. The rearrangement joins TRBV5-1 to TRBJ2-1; 7 nucleotides match TRBD2. From germline, CDR1 is SGHRS and CDR2 YFSETQ. The CDR3 loop spans 15 amino acids. Trimming cost V 4 bases and J 3 bases; bases outside gene matches: 7. CDR3 region: CASSLWRENYNEQFF. The CDR3 region has the DNA TGCGCCAGCAGCCTTTGGCGGGAGAACTACAATGAGCAGTTCTTC.

The table lists this clonotype with many counts. The chain has TRBV21-1 and TRBJ2-7; no check of the table's D call, TRBD1, against the DNA was made. TRBV21-1 is reported as a pseudogene. The CDR3 spans 16 residues. DNA of the CDR3: TGTGCCACCAAAGAAACTCCGGGACAGGGGGCCTACGAGCAGTACGTC. Its protein product is CATKETPGQGAYEQYV.

This chain joins TRBV11-1 and TRBJ2-1, with 8 bases identical to TRBD2. The germline V gene has CDR1 SGHAT and CDR2 FQDESV (reference sequence). The V and J ends lost 10 bases and 10 bases, in that order; junction bases with no gene match: 27. This CDR3 contains 18 residues. CDR3 nucleotides: TGTGCCACCACCGGAACTAGCGGTTATCAAGACCTCAATGTGGAGCAGTTCTTC. Encoded protein: CATTGTSGYQDLNVEQFF.

At least ten counts were recorded for this clonotype. This chain joins TRBV5-1 and TRBJ2-7, with 8 bases fitting TRBD1. V dropped 4 bases and J dropped 3; count of bases not matched to a gene: 3. The V gene's germline CDR1 is SGHRS and CDR2 YFSETQ. The length of the CDR3 is 13 residues. CDR3 sequence: CASSQGTGYEQYV. Written as DNA, the CDR3 is TGCGCCAGCAGCCAAGGGACAGGCTACGAGCAGTACGTC.

This clonotype was seen repeatedly, ten times or more. The rearrangement joins TRBV5-1 to TRBJ2-7, with TRBD2 identical over 11 bases. Germline lookup yields CDR1 SGHRS and CDR2 YFSETQ. J lost 9 bases, V lost 2 bases, and 13 bases had no gene match. This CDR3 spans 16 amino acids. CDR3 sequence: CASSFTGTSGRFPQYF. CDR3 sequence (DNA): TGCGCCAGCAGCTTTACCGGGACTAGCGGACGGTTTCCGCAGTACTTC. Drawing the rest from reference TRBV5-1 and TRBJ2-7, the complete variable domain is KAGVTQTPRYLIKTRGQQVTLSCSPISGHRSVSWYQQTPGQGLQFLFEYFSETQRNKGNFPGRFSGRQFSNSRSEMNVSTLELGDSALYLCASSFTGTSGRFPQYFGPGTRLTVT.

In its sample, this clonotype was seen a few times. The V call is TRBV5-6, the J call TRBJ2-1; 7 bases fit TRBD2. With 0 bases clipped from V and 6 bases from J, the junction kept 9 bases outside the gene matches. The CDR3 length is 16 residues. The germline CDR1 and CDR2 sequences are SGHDT and YYEEEE. CDR3 region: CASSLGAGEALNEQFF. CDR3 bases: TGTGCCAGCAGCTTGGGGGCGGGAGAAGCCCTCAATGAGCAGTTCTTC.

The sample holds a few counts of this clonotype. The rearrangement links TRBV10-2 to TRBJ2-7; 9 nucleotides align to TRBD2. V lost 9 bases and J lost 3; bases outside the gene matches: 3. In germline, CDR1 is WSHSY, CDR2 SAAADI. The CDR3 consists of 12 residues. The CDR3 region has the DNA TGCGCCAGTGCGGGAGGGATCTACGAGCAGTACTTC. Its protein is CASAGGIYEQYF.

This clonotype was seen many times. V and J are TRBV7-8 and TRBJ2-1; 9 bases map to TRBD2. This CDR3 region has 16 residues. Germline CDR1 reads SGHVS; CDR2 reads FQNEAQ. V lost 5 bases, J lost 4 bases, and 9 bases stayed unmatched. The chain's CDR3 is CASSDRASGIYNEQFF. In nucleotides, the CDR3 is TGTGCCAGCAGCGACCGCGCTAGCGGGATATACAATGAGCAGTTCTTC.

This clonotype was counted ten times or more. This rearrangement joins TRBV3-1 to TRBJ2-3; D uncertain. Deletions cut 4 bases from V and 2 bases from J, with 13 bases between. In germline, CDR1 is LGHDT, CDR2 YNNKEL (reference sequence). The CDR3 contains 15 residues. In nucleotides, the CDR3 is TGTGCCAGCAGCCTCTCCGGGTCCTACACAGATACGCAGTATTTT. Protein product: CASSLSGSYTDTQYF.

This chain links TRBV29-1 with TRBJ2-7; 9 bases map to TRBD2. This CDR3 has 15 amino acids. Germline CDR1 SQVTM, CDR2 ANQGSEA. V shed 3 bases and J 0 bases; nucleotides not matched to a gene: 6. The CDR3 DNA sequence: TGCAGCGTTGAGACTAGCGGTACGAGCTCCTACGAGCAGTACTTC. Translated, it gives CSVETSGTSSYEQYF.

Many counts were recorded for this clonotype. The chain combines TRBV5-1 with TRBJ2-2; 13 positions agree with TRBD2. Per germline, CDR1 SGHRS and CDR2 YFSETQ. CDR3 length: 19 residues. Trimming cost V 4 bases and J 6 bases; bases outside gene matches: 15. The CDR3 sequence is CASSIAGTSGVIEAGELFF. CDR3 bases: TGCGCCAGCAGCATCGCCGGGACTAGCGGGGTTATCGAAGCCGGGGAGCTGTTTTTT.

The chain links TRBV20-1 to TRBJ2-1; the match to TRBD1 covers 7 bases. Germline V gene sequence: CDR1 DFQATT, CDR2 SNEGSKA (reference sequence). This CDR3 spans 12 amino acids. The ends lost 6 bases at V and 6 bases at J; junction bases unmatched: 5. The CDR3 spells CSASDRLNEQFF. CDR3 sequence (DNA): TGCAGTGCCTCGGACAGGCTCAATGAGCAGTTCTTC.

This clonotype turned up a few times. The gene calls are TRBV13 and TRBJ2-3, with D hard to call. Looked up from germline, CDR1 is PRHDT and CDR2 is FYEKMQ (reference sequence). V lost 2 bases, J lost 4 bases, and 4 bases lay in between. There are 12 residues in the CDR3. CDR3 sequence: CASSLQADTQYF. The CDR3 DNA follows: TGTGCCAGCAGCTTACAAGCAGATACGCAGTATTTT.

This clonotype showed up just a few times. The rearrangement links TRBV18 to TRBJ2-1; D unresolved. The CDR3 runs 14 residues. V was trimmed by 2 bases and J by 3 bases, leaving 8 bases between them. In germline, CDR1 is KGHSH, CDR2 LQKENI. This chain's CDR3 is CASSPAVSYNEQFF. The CDR3 DNA follows: TGTGCCAGCTCACCAGCAGTGAGCTACAATGAGCAGTTCTTC.

The chain has TRBV15 and TRBJ2-1; D is uncertain. Germline assignment: CDR1 LNHNV and CDR2 YYDKDF (reference sequence). The CDR3 is 13 residues long. V dropped 9 bases and J dropped 4 bases, with 13 bases sitting between them. The CDR3 sequence: CATGNSEYNEQFF. The CDR3 DNA sequence: TGTGCCACGGGGAACAGCGAGTACAATGAGCAGTTCTTC.

This clonotype came up many times. V usage is TRBV7-9 and J usage is TRBJ2-7; TRBD1 aligns across 7 bases. Trimming at V came to 4 bases and at J to 5 bases, leaving 5 bases not matched to a gene. The germline V gene has CDR1 SEHNR and CDR2 FQNEAQ (reference sequence). The CDR3 contains 13 residues. This CDR3 reads CASSSFDRDEQYV. As DNA, the CDR3 is TGTGCCAGCAGCTCTTTTGACAGGGACGAGCAGTACGTC.

In its sample, this clonotype was seen many times. This chain connects TRBV12-3 or TRBV12-4 to TRBJ2-2; 8 nucleotides align to TRBD1. Unmatched junction bases numbered 5, after V lost 5 bases and J lost 6 bases. The CDR3 contains 14 residues. The CDR3 DNA sequence: TGTGCCAGCAGTCAGGGGGCAGGGCCCGGGGAGCTGTTTTTT. Encoded protein: CASSQGAGPGELFF.

This sequence joins TRBV20-1 and TRBJ2-1; 8 nucleotides match TRBD2. Germline V gene lookup returns CDR1 DFQATT and CDR2 SNEGSKA (reference sequence). The CDR3 runs to 12 residues. The V and J ends lost 6 bases and 6 bases, in that order; junction bases with no gene match: 4. Written as DNA, the CDR3 is TGCAGTGCCGGGGGGGCCTTCAATGAGCAGTTCTTC. Translating it yields CSAGGAFNEQFF.

Many counts were recorded for this clonotype. V is TRBV20-1 and J is TRBJ2-1, with 8 bases fitting TRBD2. The CDR3 length is 14 residues. Germline-derived CDR1 and CDR2 are DFQATT and SNEGSKA (reference sequence). The junction had 11 bases not matched to a gene; V was cut back by 6 bases and J by 7 bases. CDR3 sequence: CSARYGGARNEQFF. The CDR3 bases are TGCAGTGCGAGATACGGGGGGGCGCGGAATGAGCAGTTCTTC.

The chain carries TRBV11-2 and TRBJ2-5, with 7 bases lining up with TRBD1. CDR1 SGHAT and CDR2 FQNNGV come from the germline V gene. The V segment lost 1 base and the J segment 6 bases; nucleotides outside the gene matches: 17. The CDR3 is made up of 18 amino acids. The CDR3 spells CASSLVDGAGRGPKTQYF. The CDR3 region has the DNA TGTGCCAGCAGCTTAGTCGACGGGGCTGGAAGGGGGCCGAAGACCCAGTACTTC.

This clonotype was seen only a few times. This chain links TRBV27 with TRBJ2-7; 10 bases are shared with TRBD1. The CDR3 length is 15 residues. With 6 bases clipped from V and 7 bases from J, the junction kept 12 bases outside the gene matches. Germline CDR1 and CDR2: MNHEY and SMNVEV (reference sequence). The CDR3 sequence: CASSSTWTGGYEQYF. The CDR3 nucleotides read TGTGCCAGCAGCTCTACGTGGACAGGGGGTTATGAGCAGTACTTC.

This clonotype occurred a few times. DNA of the CDR3: TGTGCCAGCAGTTGGGGGGAGGGTTACAATGAGCAGTTCTTC. Encoded protein: CASSWGEGYNEQFF. The V call is TRBV27, the J call TRBJ2-1; 7 positions agree with TRBD2. From germline, CDR1 is MNHEY and CDR2 SMNVEV (reference sequence). After removal of 4 bases from V and 4 bases from J, the junction contained 4 bases not matched to a gene. The length of the CDR3 is 14 residues.

The rearrangement uses TRBV3-1 and TRBJ1-2, with D uncertain. There are 13 residues in the CDR3. CDR1 LGHDT and CDR2 YNNKEL come from the germline V gene (reference sequence). V was trimmed by 1 base and J by 4 bases, leaving 7 bases between them. The DNA of the CDR3 is TGTGCCAGCAGCCAAGTAGACCTCTATGGCTACACCTTC. It encodes CASSQVDLYGYTF.

This clonotype was detected many times. The chain joins TRBV24-1 to TRBJ2-2, with D maybe TRBD1 (5 bases). CDR1 and CDR2 (germline): KGHDR, SFDVKD. The CDR3 length is 13 residues. The V gene lost 11 bases and the J gene lost 4 bases, with 13 bases spanning the gap. The chain's CDR3 is CAISGLGTGELFF. The CDR3, as DNA: TGTGCCATATCAGGGTTGGGCACCGGGGAGCTGTTTTTT.